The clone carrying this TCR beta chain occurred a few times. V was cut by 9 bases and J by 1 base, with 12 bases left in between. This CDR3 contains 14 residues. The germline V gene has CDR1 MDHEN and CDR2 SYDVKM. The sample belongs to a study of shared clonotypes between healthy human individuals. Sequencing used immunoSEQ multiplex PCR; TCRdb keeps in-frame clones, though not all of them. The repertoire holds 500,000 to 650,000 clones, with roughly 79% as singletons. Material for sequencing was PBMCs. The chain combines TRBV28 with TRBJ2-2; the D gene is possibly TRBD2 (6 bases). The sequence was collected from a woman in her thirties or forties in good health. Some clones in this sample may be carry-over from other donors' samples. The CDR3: CASSHGGNTGELFF. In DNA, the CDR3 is TGTGCCAGTTCTCACGGGGGGAACACCGGGGAGCTGTTTTTT.